These 23 T cell receptor beta chains were sequenced from one sample in a study of blood T cells in healthy people across ages. For the second PCR, which ran for about 6 to 12 cycles, a sample-barcoded 5' primer and a J-beta primer mix were used. TCRdb passed the 5' RACE reads through MiXCR, listing each CDR3 protein once. The sample gives over a million distinct CDR3 sequences, 59% of which show up once; about 6.3% is in the top ten. The specimen sequenced was blood. The origin of the receptors is a man aged 18 to 29 in good health.

This clonotype was counted only a few times. The CDR3 nucleotides read TGCAGTGCTAAAGGGCGGGAGAGGTCCTACGAGCAGTACTTC. Its translation is CSAKGRERSYEQYF. This chain uses TRBV20-1 with TRBJ2-7; 7 bases align to TRBD2. V was clipped by 4 bases and J by 1 base; unmatched bases: 7. Germline CDR1 DFQATT, CDR2 SNEGSKA (reference sequence). CDR3 length: 14 amino acids.

The CDR3 reads CASSSPTLNEQFF. The CDR3 nucleotides read TGTGCCAGCAGTTCCCCGACACTCAATGAGCAGTTCTTC. This chain connects TRBV6-5 to TRBJ2-1, with unresolved D. Germline V gene data show CDR1 as MNHEY and CDR2 as SVGAGI. With 4 bases removed from V and 6 bases from J, the gap between germline ends came to 10 bases. The CDR3 is made up of 13 amino acids.

This chain joins TRBV6-2 or TRBV6-3 and TRBJ2-1, with 10 positions matching TRBD1. The CDR3 is made up of 17 amino acids. CDR1 and CDR2 from the germline V gene are MNHEY and SVGEGT. The J segment lost 5 bases and the V segment lost 5 bases, leaving 12 bases of the junction unmatched. This CDR3 reads CASSRMPGQGINNEQFF. CDR3 DNA sequence: TGTGCCAGCAGTCGGATGCCGGGACAGGGGATCAACAATGAGCAGTTCTTC.

This clonotype was observed a handful of times. This chain joins TRBV25-1 and TRBJ1-2, with D unresolved. The ends were cut back, 3 bases at V and 8 bases at J, with 13 bases in the middle. CDR1 MGHDK and CDR2 SYGVNS come from the germline V gene. The CDR3 is 13 residues long. This chain's CDR3 is CASSDGKRRGYTF. The CDR3 DNA sequence: TGTGCCAGCAGTGACGGGAAGCGGCGGGGCTACACCTTC.

This chain joins TRBV6-6 and TRBJ2-3, with D perhaps TRBD2 (5 bases). The CDR3 loop spans 14 amino acids. The ends were cut back, 2 bases at V and 2 bases at J, with 8 bases in the middle. Germline V gene data show CDR1 as MNHNY and CDR2 as SVGAGI (reference sequence). CDR3 bases: TGTGCCAGCAGTTACCCCGGGAACACAGATACGCAGTATTTT. It specifies CASSYPGNTDTQYF.

The rearrangement joins TRBV2 to TRBJ1-2; a possible D gene is TRBD1 (6 bases). The CDR3 spans 15 residues. The germline gives CDR1 SNHLY, CDR2 FYNNEI. V lost 1 base to trimming and J lost 0 bases, with 9 bases between them. This CDR3 is CASSEVPGANYGYTF. CDR3 nucleotide sequence: TGTGCCAGCAGTGAAGTGCCAGGGGCTAACTATGGCTACACCTTC.

In DNA, the CDR3 is TGTGCCAGCAGTATCGAGCGGGGCATTTTCTACGAGCAGTACTTC. Its translation is CASSIERGIFYEQYF. The chain has TRBV12-3 or TRBV12-4 and TRBJ2-7, with 7 bases lining up with TRBD2. V trimming: 5 bases; J trimming: 3 bases; junction bases outside the gene matches: 10. The CDR3 extends over 15 amino acids.

This chain joins TRBV28 and TRBJ2-7; possibly TRBD1 for D (6 bases). The CDR3 has 14 residues. V was shortened by 7 bases and J by 6 bases, with 19 bases between the two germline ends. Germline V gives CDR1 MDHEN, CDR2 SYDVKM. DNA of the CDR3: TGTGCCAGCACTTCCAACAGGGTACTGTTCGAGCAGTACTTC. It is translated as CASTSNRVLFEQYF.

This chain connects TRBV28 to TRBJ2-5; unclear D gene. Germline V gene data show CDR1 as MDHEN and CDR2 as SYDVKM. Trimming pared 7 bases from V and 11 bases from J, leaving 17 bases between. The CDR3 spans 12 residues. CDR3 nucleotide sequence: TGTGCCAGCAAGGGCCCTTACAATGGGCAGTACTTC. This encodes CASKGPYNGQYF.

V is TRBV6-5 and J is TRBJ2-7, with TRBD2 identical over 12 bases. Per germline, CDR1 MNHEY and CDR2 SVGAGI. The CDR3 contains 16 residues. With V trimmed by 6 bases and J by 3 bases, 9 bases remained unmatched. The CDR3 spells CASRIDRLAGDYEQYF. The CDR3 DNA sequence: TGTGCCAGCAGAATTGATCGACTAGCGGGAGACTACGAGCAGTACTTC.

This clonotype was seen more than once but under ten times. The rearrangement uses TRBV6-4 and TRBJ2-6, with unresolved D. The germline V gene has CDR1 MRHNA and CDR2 SNTAGT. The CDR3 sequence is 18 residues long. The V and J ends lost 2 bases and 0 bases respectively, with 14 bases between them. In nucleotides, the CDR3 is TGTGCCAGCAGTGACGTTGGGCCTAAAACCTCTGGGGCCAACGTCCTGACTTTC. It yields the protein CASSDVGPKTSGANVLTF.

The chain couples TRBV6-1 to TRBJ2-7, with D perhaps matching TRBD1 or TRBD2 (5 bases each). The better agreement between TRBJ2-5 and the DNA end casts doubt on the J call. Germline CDR1 is MNHNS and CDR2 is SASEGT. The CDR3 loop spans 15 amino acids. The CDR3 sequence: CASSDQVGPQETQYF. CDR3 nucleotides: TGTGCCAGCAGTGATCAAGTGGGACCACAAGAGACCCAGTACTTC.

This CDR3 is CASSQIGRGLSLAFF. As DNA, the CDR3 is TGCGCCAGCAGCCAAATTGGCAGGGGTTTGTCACTGGCTTTCTTT. The genes are TRBV4-1 and TRBJ1-1, with a tentative D call TRBD1 (6 bases). The CDR3 length is 15 residues. Trimming removed 2 bases at V and 11 bases at J, with 21 bases between. Germline assignment: CDR1 MGHRA and CDR2 YSYEKL.

The chain employs TRBV20-1 and TRBJ2-5; 11 bases map to TRBD2. CDR3 length equals 14 residues. The J segment lost 2 bases and the V segment lost 5 bases, leaving 4 bases of the junction unmatched. CDR1 and CDR2 from the germline V gene are DFQATT and SNEGSKA (reference sequence). CDR3 region: CSAGTSGPQETQYF. CDR3 bases: TGCAGTGCTGGGACTAGCGGACCTCAAGAGACCCAGTACTTC.

This clonotype has a handful of counts. J is TRBJ2-6 and V is TRBV29-1, with D hard to call. Looked up from germline, CDR1 is SQVTM and CDR2 is ANQGSEA. The length of the CDR3 is 15 residues. Trimming pared 1 base from V and 0 bases from J, leaving 7 bases between. The CDR3 DNA reads as TGCAGCGTTGAAGTCAGCAGCTCTGGGGCCAACGTCCTGACTTTC. It is translated as CSVEVSSSGANVLTF.

The chain has TRBV5-1 and TRBJ2-4; TRBD1 aligns across 10 bases. Judging by the DNA end, TRBJ2-7 fits better; the J call may be wrong. CDR1 SGHRS and CDR2 YFSETQ come from the germline V gene. CDR3 length: 17 amino acids. The CDR3 here is CASSFAPGQGFNGEQYF. CDR3 DNA sequence: TGCGCCAGCAGCTTTGCGCCGGGACAGGGGTTTAATGGCGAGCAGTACTTC.

V is TRBV4-1 and J is TRBJ2-7; a weak D match, TRBD1 (5 bases). The CDR3 has 14 residues. Germline loops: CDR1 MGHRA, CDR2 YSYEKL. Trimming stripped 2 bases from V and 4 bases from J, with 12 bases between. The DNA for the CDR3 is TGCGCCAGCAGCCAAAGGGGCGCTCAGTACGAGCAGTACTTC. Amino acids: CASSQRGAQYEQYF.

The table lists this clonotype with a count of one. The J gene is TRBJ2-1, the V gene TRBV6-6; D perhaps matches TRBD1 (5 bases). The J call may be wrong; the DNA end is better matched by TRBJ2-7. The CDR3 sequence is 14 residues long. From germline, CDR1 is MNHNY and CDR2 SVGAGI (reference sequence). CDR3 sequence reads: CASSYTPTVYEQYF. The DNA of the CDR3 is TGTGCCAGCAGTTATACCCCGACAGTCTACGAGCAGTACTTC.

This clonotype was detected a few times. The V gene is TRBV12-3 or TRBV12-4, the J gene TRBJ1-5, with D possibly being TRBD1 (5 bases). Trimming pared 3 bases from V and 13 bases from J, leaving 10 bases between. The CDR3 is 11 amino acids. The CDR3 here is CASSFGAGQHF. For the CDR3, the DNA is TGTGCCAGCAGTTTCGGGGCTGGGCAGCATTTT.

This clonotype has just a few counts. This chain joins TRBV12-3 or TRBV12-4 and TRBJ2-3; D might be TRBD2 (6 bases). Trimming took 8 bases from V and 1 from J, leaving 13 bases between them. CDR3 length: 14 amino acids. In DNA form, the CDR3 reads TGTGCCAGCTCGGGACTCGTAGGCACAGATACGCAGTATTTT. Its translation: CASSGLVGTDTQYF.

Worth noting for this clonotype: The junction shows a germline mismatch at one end, possibly a read error. The CDR3 region is CASSWEQGRLNYGYTF. The CDR3 DNA follows: TGTGCCAGCAGTTGGGAACAGGGAAGACTTAACTATGGGTACACCTTC. The V and J genes are TRBV6-2 or TRBV6-3 and TRBJ1-2; perhaps TRBD1 as D (6 bases). The CDR3 consists of 16 residues. Germline lookup yields CDR1 MNHEY and CDR2 SVGEGT.

This chain links TRBV6-5 with TRBJ1-5; no clear D. Per germline, CDR1 MNHEY and CDR2 SVGAGI. V lost 0 bases and J lost 3, with 21 bases in between. The CDR3 is 19 residues long. The CDR3 protein is CASSYSSSRGGRSNQPQHF. The CDR3 DNA sequence: TGTGCCAGCAGTTACTCGTCGAGTCGGGGAGGTAGATCCAATCAGCCCCAGCATTTT.

A remark on this clonotype: Its ends do not fully match the called genes, so a read error is possible. V gene TRBV7-7 combines with J gene TRBJ2-5; D gene unclear. The CDR3 loop spans 13 amino acids. Germline V gene sequence: CDR1 SSHAT, CDR2 FNYEAQ (reference sequence). In DNA form, the CDR3 reads TGTGCTAGCAGTCCACAGTACGGCGGGACCCAGTACTTC. Translation gives CASSPQYGGTQYF.